This T cell receptor beta chain is from a study of blood T cell repertoires in COVID-19. As for the study in general: Sites across the United States, Italy and Spain contributed samples from acute and convalescent COVID-19. PBMCs, B-cell-depleted T cells, or T cells provided the cDNA or gDNA that made up the material.

This CDR3 has 15 amino acids. The germline gives CDR1 LGHNA, CDR2 YNFKEQ. V lost 4 bases and J lost 6, with 15 bases in between. As handled by the study authors: From reference gene primer amplification, estimates of nucleated cell counts were derived. Using immunoSEQ multiplex PCR, the repertoire was profiled, and TCRdb retains in-frame clones only, with some absent. V, J and clone size are those of that table, while D and trimming were read from the DNA. This table has roughly 150,000 clones, approximately 82% appearing once. Specimen: peripheral blood. The source of this sequence is a human donor with acute or convalescent COVID-19. The donor label of this sample is uncertain. The J gene is TRBJ2-2, the V gene TRBV4-2, with D perhaps TRBD2 (5 bases). The CDR3 loop is CASSPEAPRSGELFF. CDR3 DNA: TGTGCCAGCAGCCCGGAGGCGCCGCGGTCCGGGGAGCTGTTTTTT.